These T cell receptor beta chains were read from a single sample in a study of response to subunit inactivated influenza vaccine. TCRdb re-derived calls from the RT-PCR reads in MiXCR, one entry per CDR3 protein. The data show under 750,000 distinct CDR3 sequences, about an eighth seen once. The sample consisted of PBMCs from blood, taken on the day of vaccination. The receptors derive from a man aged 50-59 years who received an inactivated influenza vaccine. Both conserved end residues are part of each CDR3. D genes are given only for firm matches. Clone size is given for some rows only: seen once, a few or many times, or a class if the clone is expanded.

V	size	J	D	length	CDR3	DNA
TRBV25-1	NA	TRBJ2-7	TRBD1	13	CASSEGDRGEQYF	TGTGCCAGCAGTGAAGGGGACAGGGGGGAGCAGTACTTC
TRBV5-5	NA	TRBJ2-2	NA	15	CASSLGLPGTGELFF	TGTGCCAGCAGCTTGGGTCTGCCGGGCACCGGGGAGCTGTTTTTT
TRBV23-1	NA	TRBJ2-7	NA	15	CASSHTLGLSYEQYF	TGCGCCAGCAGTCATACTTTAGGGCTCTCCTACGAGCAGTACTTC
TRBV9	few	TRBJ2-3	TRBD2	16	CASSVGTSASTDTQYF	TGTGCCAGCAGCGTAGGGACTAGCGCTAGCACAGATACGCAGTATTTT
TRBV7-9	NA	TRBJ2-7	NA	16	CASSLRRSGKDYEQYF	TGTGCCAGCAGCTTGCGTCGTTCCGGGAAGGACTACGAGCAGTACTTC
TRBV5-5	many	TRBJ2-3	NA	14	CASSLGTYTDTQYF	TGTGCCAGCAGCTTGGGAACATACACAGATACGCAGTATTTT
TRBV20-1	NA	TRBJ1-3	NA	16	CSARDHGEGDGNTIYF	TGCAGTGCTAGAGATCATGGGGAAGGGGATGGAAACACCATATATTTT
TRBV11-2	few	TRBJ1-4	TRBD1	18	CASSLYATGGGLGEKLFF	TGTGCCAGCAGCTTATATGCGACAGGGGGCGGTCTGGGTGAAAAACTGTTTTTT
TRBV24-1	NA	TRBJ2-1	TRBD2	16	CATSDRRTSGVNEQFF	TGTGCCACCAGTGACCGTCGGACTAGCGGGGTCAATGAGCAGTTCTTC
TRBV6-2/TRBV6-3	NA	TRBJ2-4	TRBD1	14	CASGVRTGTNIQYF	TGTGCCAGCGGAGTACGGACAGGGACAAACATTCAGTACTTC
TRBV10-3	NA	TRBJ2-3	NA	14	CASRLLWDTDTQYF	TGTGCCAGCCGACTTCTATGGGACACAGATACGCAGTATTTT
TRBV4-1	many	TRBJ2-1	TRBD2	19	CASSQDRSRASGRVDEQFF	TGCGCCAGCAGCCAAGATAGATCCAGGGCTAGCGGGAGGGTGGATGAGCAGTTCTTC
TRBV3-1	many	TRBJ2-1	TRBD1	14	CASRQGGGSNEQFF	TGTGCCAGCAGACAGGGGGGAGGTTCCAATGAGCAGTTCTTC
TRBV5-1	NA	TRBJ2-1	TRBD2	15	CASSLLAVGDREQFF	TGCGCCAGCAGCTTACTAGCGGTCGGCGATCGTGAGCAGTTCTTC
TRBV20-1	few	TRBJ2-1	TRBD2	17	CSARDGALAGFYNEQFF	TGCAGTGCTAGAGATGGGGCCCTAGCGGGGTTTTACAATGAGCAGTTCTTC
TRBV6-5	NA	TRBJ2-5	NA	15	CASSSRVASGGTQYF	TGTGCCAGCAGTTCCCGAGTTGCCTCCGGTGGGACCCAGTACTTC
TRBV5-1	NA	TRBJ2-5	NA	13	CASRDENQETQYF	TGCGCCAGCCGGGACGAAAACCAAGAGACCCAGTACTTC
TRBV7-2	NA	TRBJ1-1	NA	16	CASSLLAGPSNTEAFF	TGTGCCAGCAGCTTATTAGCAGGTCCAAGCAACACTGAAGCTTTCTTT
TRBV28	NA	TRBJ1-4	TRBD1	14	CASVPGQGTEKLFF	TGTGCCAGCGTACCGGGACAGGGGACCGAAAAACTGTTTTTT
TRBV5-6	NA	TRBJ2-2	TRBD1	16	CASSLTGGGSTGELFF	TGTGCCAGCAGCTTGACAGGGGGCGGTTCCACCGGGGAGCTGTTTTTT
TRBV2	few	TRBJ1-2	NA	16	CASSGSGGSSNYGYTF	TGTGCCAGCAGTGGGTCGGGGGGATCCTCTAACTATGGCTACACCTTC
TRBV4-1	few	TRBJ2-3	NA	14	CASSQPWSTDTQYF	TGCGCCAGCAGCCAGCCGTGGAGCACAGATACGCAGTATTTT
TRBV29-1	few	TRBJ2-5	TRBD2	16	CSVSGTSGLGMETQYF	TGCAGCGTCTCCGGGACTAGCGGATTGGGGATGGAGACCCAGTACTTC
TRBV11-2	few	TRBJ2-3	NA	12	CASSQQPDTQYF	TGTGCCAGCAGCCAGCAGCCAGATACGCAGTATTTT
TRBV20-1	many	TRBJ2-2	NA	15	CSAPRGGTNTGELFF	TGCAGTGCCCCTCGTGGAGGGACGAACACCGGGGAGCTGTTTTTT
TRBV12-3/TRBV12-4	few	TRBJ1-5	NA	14	CASSLVAVNQPQHF	TGTGCCAGCAGTTTAGTGGCAGTCAATCAGCCCCAGCATTTT
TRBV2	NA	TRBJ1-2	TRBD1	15	CASNVHRGVSYGYTF	TGTGCCAGCAATGTCCACAGGGGGGTCTCCTATGGCTACACCTTC
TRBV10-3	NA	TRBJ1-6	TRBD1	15	CAISGGQVSNSPLHF	TGTGCCATCAGTGGGGGACAGGTCTCTAATTCACCCCTCCACTTT
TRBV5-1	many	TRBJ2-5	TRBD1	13	CASSPRQGETQYF	TGTGCCAGCAGCCCCCGACAGGGAGAGACCCAGTACTTC
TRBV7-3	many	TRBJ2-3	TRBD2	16	CASSLQGGSATDTQYF	TGTGCCAGCAGCTTACAAGGCGGGAGCGCGACAGATACGCAGTATTTT
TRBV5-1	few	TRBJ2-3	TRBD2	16	CASSPYSGDSTDTQYF	TGCGCCAGCAGCCCTTATAGCGGGGACAGCACAGATACGCAGTATTTT
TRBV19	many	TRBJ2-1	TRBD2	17	CASSILLVSGSMNEQFF	TGTGCCAGTAGTATCCTCCTGGTTAGCGGGAGTATGAATGAGCAGTTCTTC
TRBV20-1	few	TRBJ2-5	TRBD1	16	CSARGPGQGASETQYF	TGCAGTGCTAGGGGCCCCGGACAGGGGGCTTCGGAGACCCAGTACTTC
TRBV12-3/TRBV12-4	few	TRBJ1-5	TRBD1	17	CASSPTATGGGNQPQHF	TGTGCCAGCAGTCCCACTGCAACAGGGGGGGGCAATCAGCCCCAGCATTTT
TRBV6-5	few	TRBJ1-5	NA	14	CASSYRQINQPQHF	TGTGCCAGCAGTTACCGGCAAATCAATCAGCCCCAGCATTTT
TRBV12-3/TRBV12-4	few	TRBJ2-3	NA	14	CASSLGSWADTQYF	TGTGCCAGCAGTTTAGGTAGCTGGGCAGATACGCAGTATTTT
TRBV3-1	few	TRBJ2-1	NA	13	CASSQDGEAEQFF	TGTGCCAGCAGCCAAGATGGGGAGGCTGAGCAGTTCTTC
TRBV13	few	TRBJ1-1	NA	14	CASSPMGALEPAFF	TGTGCCAGCAGCCCGATGGGGGCCCTCGAGCCAGCTTTCTTT
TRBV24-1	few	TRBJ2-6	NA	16	CATSEGTGSGANVLTF	TGTGCCACCAGTGAGGGGACGGGCTCTGGGGCCAACGTCCTGACTTTC
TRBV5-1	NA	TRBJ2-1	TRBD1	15	CASSSLTGTGNEQFF	TGCGCCAGCAGCTCATTAACCGGGACAGGCAATGAGCAGTTCTTC
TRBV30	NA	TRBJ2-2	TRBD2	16	CAWSVRGGSITGELFF	TGTGCCTGGAGTGTACGTGGCGGGAGTATCACCGGGGAGCTGTTTTTT
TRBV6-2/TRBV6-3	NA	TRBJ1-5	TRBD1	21	CASSFPKGPGQAIYSNQPQHF	TGTGCCAGCTCCTTTCCTAAAGGGCCGGGACAGGCGATTTATAGCAATCAGCCCCAGCATTTT